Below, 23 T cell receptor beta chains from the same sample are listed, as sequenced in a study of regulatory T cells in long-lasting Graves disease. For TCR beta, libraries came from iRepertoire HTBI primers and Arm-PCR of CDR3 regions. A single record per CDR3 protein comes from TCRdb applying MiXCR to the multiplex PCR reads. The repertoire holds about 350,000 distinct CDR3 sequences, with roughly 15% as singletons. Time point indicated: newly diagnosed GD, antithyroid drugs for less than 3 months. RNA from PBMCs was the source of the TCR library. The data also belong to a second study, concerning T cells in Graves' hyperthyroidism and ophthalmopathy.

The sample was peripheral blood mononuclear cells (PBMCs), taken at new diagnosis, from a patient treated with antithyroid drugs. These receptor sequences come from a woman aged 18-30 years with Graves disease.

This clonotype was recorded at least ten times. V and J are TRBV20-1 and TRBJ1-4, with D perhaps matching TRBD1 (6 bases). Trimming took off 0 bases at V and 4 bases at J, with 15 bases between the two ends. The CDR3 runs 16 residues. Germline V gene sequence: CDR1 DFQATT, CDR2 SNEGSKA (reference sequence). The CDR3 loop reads CSARDPRTAGNEKLFF. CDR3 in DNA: TGCAGTGCTAGAGATCCCCGGACAGCGGGTAATGAAAAACTGTTTTTT.

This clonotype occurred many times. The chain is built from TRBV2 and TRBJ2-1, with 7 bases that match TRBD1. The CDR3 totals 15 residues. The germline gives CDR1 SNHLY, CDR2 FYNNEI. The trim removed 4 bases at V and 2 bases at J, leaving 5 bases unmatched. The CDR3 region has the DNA TGTGCCAGCAGTGTTCTGACAGGGCCCTACAATGAGCAGTTCTTC. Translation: CASSVLTGPYNEQFF.

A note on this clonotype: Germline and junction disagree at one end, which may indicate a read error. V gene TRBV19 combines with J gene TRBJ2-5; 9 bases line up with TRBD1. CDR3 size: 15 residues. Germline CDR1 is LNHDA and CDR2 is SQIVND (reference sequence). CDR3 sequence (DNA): TGTGCCAGTAATATAGGGACAGGGAACCAAGAGACCCAGTACTTC. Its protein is CASNIGTGNQETQYF.

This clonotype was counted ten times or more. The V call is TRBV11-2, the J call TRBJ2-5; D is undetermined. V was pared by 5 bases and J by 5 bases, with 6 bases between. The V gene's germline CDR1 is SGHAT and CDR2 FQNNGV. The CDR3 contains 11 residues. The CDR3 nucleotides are TGTGCCAGCAGCGTATATGAGACCCAGTACTTC. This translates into CASSVYETQYF.

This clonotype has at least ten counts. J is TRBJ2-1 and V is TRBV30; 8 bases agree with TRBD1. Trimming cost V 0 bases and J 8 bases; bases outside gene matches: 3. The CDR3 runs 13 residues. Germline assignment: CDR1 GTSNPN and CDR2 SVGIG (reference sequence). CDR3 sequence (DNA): TGTGCCTGGAGTGTGGGGACAGGCGATGAGCAGTTCTTC. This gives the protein CAWSVGTGDEQFF.

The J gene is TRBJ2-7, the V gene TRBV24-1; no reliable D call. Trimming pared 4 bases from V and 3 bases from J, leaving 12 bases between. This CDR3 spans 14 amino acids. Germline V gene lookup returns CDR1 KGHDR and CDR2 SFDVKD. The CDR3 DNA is TGTGCCACCAGTGACCCCGTTGTTAACTACGAGCAGTACTTC. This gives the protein CATSDPVVNYEQYF.

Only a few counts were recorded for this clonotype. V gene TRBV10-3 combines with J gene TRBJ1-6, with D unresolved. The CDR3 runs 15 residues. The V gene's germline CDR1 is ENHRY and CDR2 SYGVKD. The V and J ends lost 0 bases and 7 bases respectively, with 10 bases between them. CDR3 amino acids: CAISESDGWNSPLHF. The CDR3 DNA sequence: TGTGCCATCAGTGAGTCCGATGGATGGAATTCACCCCTCCACTTT.

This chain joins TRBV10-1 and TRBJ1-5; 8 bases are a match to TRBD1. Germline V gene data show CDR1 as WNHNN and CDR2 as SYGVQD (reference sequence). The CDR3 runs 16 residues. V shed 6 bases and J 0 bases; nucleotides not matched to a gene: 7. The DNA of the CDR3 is TGCGCCAGCAGAGCGGACAGGGTAGATAGCAATCAGCCCCAGCATTTT. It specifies CASRADRVDSNQPQHF.

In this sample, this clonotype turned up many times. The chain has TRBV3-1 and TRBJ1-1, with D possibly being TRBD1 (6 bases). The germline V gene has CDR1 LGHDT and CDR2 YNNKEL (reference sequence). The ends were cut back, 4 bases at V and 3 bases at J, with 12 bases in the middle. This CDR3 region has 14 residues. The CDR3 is CASSLQGLHTEAFF. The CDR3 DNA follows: TGTGCCAGCAGCCTCCAGGGGCTCCACACTGAAGCTTTCTTT.

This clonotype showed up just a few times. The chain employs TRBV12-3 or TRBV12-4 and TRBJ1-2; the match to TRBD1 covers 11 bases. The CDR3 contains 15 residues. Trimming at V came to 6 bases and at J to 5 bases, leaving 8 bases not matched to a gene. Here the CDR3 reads CASSRTGGGNYGYTF. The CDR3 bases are TGTGCCAGCAGCCGGACAGGGGGCGGTAATTATGGCTACACCTTC.

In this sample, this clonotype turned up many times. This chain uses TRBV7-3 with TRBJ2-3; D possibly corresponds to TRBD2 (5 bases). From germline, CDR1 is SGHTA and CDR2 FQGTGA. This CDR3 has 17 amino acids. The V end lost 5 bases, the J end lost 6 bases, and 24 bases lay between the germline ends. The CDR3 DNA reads TGTGCCAGCAGCGATCGGAGAGTCGCGGGTCCCTTGGATACGCAGTATTTT. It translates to CASSDRRVAGPLDTQYF.

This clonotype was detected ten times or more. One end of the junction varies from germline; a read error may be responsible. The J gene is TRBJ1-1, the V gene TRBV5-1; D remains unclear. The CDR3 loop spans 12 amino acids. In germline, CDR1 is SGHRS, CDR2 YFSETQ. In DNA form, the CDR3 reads TGTGCCAGCAGCTTGGAGTACACTGAAGCTTTCTTT. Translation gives CASSLEYTEAFF.

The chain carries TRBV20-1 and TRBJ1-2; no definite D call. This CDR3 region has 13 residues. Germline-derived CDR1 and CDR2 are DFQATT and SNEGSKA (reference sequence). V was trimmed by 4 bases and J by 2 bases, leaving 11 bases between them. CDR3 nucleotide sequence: TGCAGTGCTACACCGACGGACAACTATGGCTACACCTTC. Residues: CSATPTDNYGYTF.

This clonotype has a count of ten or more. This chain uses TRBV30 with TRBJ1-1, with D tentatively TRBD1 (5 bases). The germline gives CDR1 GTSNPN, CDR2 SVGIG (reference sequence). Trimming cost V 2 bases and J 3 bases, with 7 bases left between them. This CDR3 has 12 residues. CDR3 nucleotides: TGTGCCTGGAGTCTGGGGGACACTGAAGCTTTCTTT. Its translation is CAWSLGDTEAFF.

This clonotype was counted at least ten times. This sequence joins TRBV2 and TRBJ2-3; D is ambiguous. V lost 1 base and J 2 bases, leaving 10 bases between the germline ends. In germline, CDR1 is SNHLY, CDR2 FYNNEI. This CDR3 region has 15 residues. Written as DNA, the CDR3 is TGTGCCAGCAGTGAAGAAAGGGTATACACAGATACGCAGTATTTT. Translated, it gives CASSEERVYTDTQYF.

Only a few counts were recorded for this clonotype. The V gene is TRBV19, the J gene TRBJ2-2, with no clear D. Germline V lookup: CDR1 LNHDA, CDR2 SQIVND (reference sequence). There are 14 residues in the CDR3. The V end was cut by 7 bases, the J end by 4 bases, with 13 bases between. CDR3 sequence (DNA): TGTGCCAGTACTCCCAGGTCCCGCACCGGGGAGCTGTTTTTT. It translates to CASTPRSRTGELFF. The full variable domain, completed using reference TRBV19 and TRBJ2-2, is DGGITQSPKYLFRKEGQNVTLSCEQNLNHDAMYWYRQDPGQGLRLIYYSQIVNDFQKGDIAEGYSVSREKKESFPLTVTSAQKNPTAFYLCASTPRSRTGELFFGEGSRLTVL.

The CDR3 spells CASRRPARDEQYF. CDR3 DNA sequence: TGTGCCAGCAGGCGCCCCGCGCGGGACGAGCAGTACTTC. The chain links TRBV6-1 to TRBJ2-7; maybe TRBD2 (5 bases). V was pared by 6 bases and J by 5 bases, with 14 bases between. Germline CDR1 reads MNHNS; CDR2 reads SASEGT. The CDR3 consists of 13 residues.

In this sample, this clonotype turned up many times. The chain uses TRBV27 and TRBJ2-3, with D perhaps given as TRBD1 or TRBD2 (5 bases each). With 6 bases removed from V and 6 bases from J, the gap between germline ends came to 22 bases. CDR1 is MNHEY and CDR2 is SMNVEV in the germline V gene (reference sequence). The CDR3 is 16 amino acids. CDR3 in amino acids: CASSGERGASGDTQYF. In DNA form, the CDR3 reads TGTGCCAGCAGCGGCGAGAGGGGAGCTTCTGGGGATACGCAGTATTTT.

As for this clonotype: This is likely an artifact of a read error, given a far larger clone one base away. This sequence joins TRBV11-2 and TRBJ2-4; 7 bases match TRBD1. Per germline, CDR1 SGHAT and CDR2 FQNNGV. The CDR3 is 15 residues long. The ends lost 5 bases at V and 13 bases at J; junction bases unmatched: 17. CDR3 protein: CASSLRTGSKEIQYF. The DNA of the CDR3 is TGTGCCAGCAGCCTCCGGACAGGAAGTAAAGAGATCCAGTACTTC. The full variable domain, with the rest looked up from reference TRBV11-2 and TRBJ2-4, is EAGVAQSPRYKIIEKRQSVAFWCNPISGHATLYWYQQILGQGPKLLIQFQNNGVVDDSQLPKDRFSAERLKGVDSTLKIQPAKLEDSAVYLCASSLRTGSKEIQYFGAGTRLSVL.

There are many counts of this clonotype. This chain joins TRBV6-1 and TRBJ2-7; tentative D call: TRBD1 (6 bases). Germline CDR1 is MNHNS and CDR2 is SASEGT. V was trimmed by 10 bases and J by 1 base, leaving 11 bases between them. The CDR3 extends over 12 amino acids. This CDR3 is CAISGVSYEQYF. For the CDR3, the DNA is TGTGCCATATCAGGGGTTTCCTACGAGCAGTACTTC.

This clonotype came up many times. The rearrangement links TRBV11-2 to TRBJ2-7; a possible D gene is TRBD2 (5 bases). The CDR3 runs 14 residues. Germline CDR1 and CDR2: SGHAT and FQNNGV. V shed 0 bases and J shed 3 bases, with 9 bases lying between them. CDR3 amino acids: CASSLDRGNYEQYF. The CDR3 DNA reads TGTGCCAGCAGCTTAGATCGGGGAAACTACGAGCAGTACTTC.

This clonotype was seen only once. The CDR3 reads CASSGQGVGANVLTF. The CDR3, as DNA: TGTGCCAGCAGTGGACAGGGGGTCGGGGCCAACGTCCTGACTTTC. The rearrangement uses TRBV6-1 and TRBJ2-6; TRBD1 matches at 9 bases. CDR3 length equals 15 residues. Trimming cost V 4 bases and J 4 bases; bases outside gene matches: 2. Germline CDR1 and CDR2: MNHNS and SASEGT.

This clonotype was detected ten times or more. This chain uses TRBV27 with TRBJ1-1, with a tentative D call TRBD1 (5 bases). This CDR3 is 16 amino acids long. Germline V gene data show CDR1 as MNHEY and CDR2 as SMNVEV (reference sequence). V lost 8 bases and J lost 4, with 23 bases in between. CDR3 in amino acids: CASCSPRGGWVTEAFF. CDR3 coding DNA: TGTGCCAGCTGTTCGCCGCGGGGGGGGTGGGTCACTGAAGCTTTCTTT.